This T cell receptor beta chain derives from a study of T cell responses to AZD1222 COVID-19 vaccine. Study-level findings and limits: Spike-specific TCRs gained breadth and depth after people received two AZD1222 doses. Nearly half of unique spike-specific TCRs reportedly avoided B.1.351 and B.1.1.7 mutated regions. White British people made up most donors, females outnumbered males, and clonal diversity was possibly underestimated.

Assay used: immunoSEQ multiplex PCR; TCRdb lists only in-frame clones, some missing. The repertoire includes some 150,000 clones, more than 85% of them detected once, and 5.5% to 7% sits in the top ten. The CDR3 is 12 amino acids. The V gene lost 4 bases and the J gene lost 6 bases, with 11 bases spanning the gap. Germline V gene lookup returns CDR1 SQVTM and CDR2 ANQGSEA. A word on this clone: Antigen: not known.

The material was peripheral blood, obtained after recovery from COVID-19. The chain couples TRBV29-1 to TRBJ2-3; no definite D call. The clonotype originates from an adult who had recovered from COVID-19. In DNA form, the CDR3 reads TGCAGCGTTGGGTCCCTGGGGGATACGCAGTATTTT. Translating gives CSVGSLGDTQYF.